The 9 T cell receptor beta chains reported below all come from one sample, sequenced in a study of T cell responses to AZD1222 COVID-19 vaccine. The assay was immunoSEQ multiplex PCR, and TCRdb's table has in-frame clones only and misses some. The sample lists roughly 200,000 clones, 94% occurring once. Sample: peripheral blood, taken 28 days after the second dose of the MenACWY control vaccine. The receptors shown here come from an adult who received the MenACWY meningococcal vaccine as a control.

The chain carries TRBV28 and TRBJ1-2, with 7 bases fitting TRBD1. This CDR3 region has 13 residues. Germline loops: CDR1 MDHEN, CDR2 SYDVKM. V shed 6 bases and J 10 bases; nucleotides not matched to a gene: 11. DNA for the CDR3: TGTGCCAGCAGGAAGGGGACAGAGCTATACTACACCTTC. Translating it yields CASRKGTELYYTF.

The gene calls are TRBV15 and TRBJ1-2; 8 positions match TRBD1. Per germline, CDR1 LNHNV and CDR2 YYDKDF (reference sequence). The CDR3 sequence is 13 residues long. Trimming cost V 9 bases and J 0 bases; bases outside gene matches: 3. This CDR3 reads CATTGAANYGYTF. For the CDR3, the DNA is TGTGCCACGACAGGGGCTGCTAACTATGGCTACACCTTC.

The chain employs TRBV7-8 and TRBJ1-6; 9 bases are shared with TRBD1. Unmatched junction bases numbered 10, after V lost 0 bases and J lost 10 bases. This CDR3 is built from 17 residues. Germline V gene sequence: CDR1 SGHVS, CDR2 FQNEAQ. As DNA, the CDR3 is TGTGCCAGCAGCTTAGCCACCGGGACAGGGAATGTGTCACCCCTCCACTTT. This translates into CASSLATGTGNVSPLHF.

The chain is built from TRBV21-1 and TRBJ2-3. TRBV21-1 is termed a pseudogene. This CDR3 region has 16 residues. The CDR3 DNA follows: TGTGCCAGCAGCAAAGGGGTCCGGGACCTGGCAGATACGCAGTATTTT. Translation gives CASSKGVRDLADTQYF.

CDR3 DNA: TGTGCCAGCAGTTTGCAGGGGGCTGCTGAAGCTTTCTTT. Amino acids: CASSLQGAAEAFF. The chain carries TRBV27 and TRBJ1-1; 8 nucleotides match TRBD1. There are 13 residues in the CDR3. Germline V gene sequence: CDR1 MNHEY, CDR2 SMNVEV (reference sequence). The J segment lost 6 bases and the V segment lost 3 bases, leaving 3 bases of the junction unmatched.

This chain joins TRBV6-5 and TRBJ2-7; 8 positions agree with TRBD1. CDR1 and CDR2 from the germline V gene are MNHEY and SVGAGI. The length of the CDR3 is 14 residues. Trimming removed 7 bases from V and 5 bases from J; junction bases left unmatched: 10. The CDR3 bases are TGTGCCAGCAATCTCCAGGGGGCGAACCACGAGCAGTACTTC. Protein sequence: CASNLQGANHEQYF.

The CDR3 sequence is CASSDRGGLGEKLFF. In nucleotides, the CDR3 is TGCGCCAGCAGCGACCGAGGGGGGTTGGGAGAAAAACTGTTTTTT. The chain carries TRBV4-3 and TRBJ1-4, with D possibly being TRBD1 (6 bases). CDR1 and CDR2 (germline): LGHNA, YSLEER. The CDR3 loop spans 15 amino acids. The V end was cut by 5 bases, the J end by 8 bases, with 18 bases between.

This chain joins TRBV27 and TRBJ1-1; weak D call: TRBD1 (6 bases). The germline V gene encodes CDR1 MNHEY and CDR2 SMNVEV (reference sequence). Trimming removed 5 bases at V and 2 bases at J, with 12 bases between. This CDR3 has 14 amino acids. CDR3 sequence: CASSGNRANTEAFF. The CDR3 coding sequence is TGTGCCAGCAGTGGAAACAGGGCCAACACTGAAGCTTTCTTT.

The gene calls are TRBV13 and TRBJ2-7; D gene uncertain. CDR1 PRHDT and CDR2 FYEKMQ come from the germline V gene (reference sequence). Trimming took 2 bases from V and 5 from J, leaving 13 bases between them. The CDR3 consists of 14 residues. CDR3: CASSLRMGDNEQYF. The CDR3 DNA follows: TGTGCCAGCAGCTTAAGAATGGGTGATAACGAGCAGTACTTC.